A selection of T cell receptor beta chains follows, all from one sample in a study of blood T cells in healthy people across ages. TCRdb used MiXCR to reprocess the 5' RACE reads, holding one entry per CDR3 protein. The table has about 500,000 distinct CDR3 sequences, more than 20% seen once. This sample was shared with a second study, whose subject was T cells of mothers and their children.

Sequencing was done on a sample of blood. The source of these receptors is a boy aged 5-17 years in good health. Both conserved end residues are part of each CDR3. Clone size is shown for a subset of rows, as once, few, many or a class of expanded clone.

clone_size | v_call | cdr3_aa
. | TRBV7-9 | CASSPRGVSRSTDTQYF
few | TRBV19 | CASSITFLRVPLRDTEAFF
. | TRBV2 | CASSEGRGGGLETQYF
. | TRBV27 | CASSMVLNTEAFF
. | TRBV20-1 | CSARGTSGRTPYEQYF
. | TRBV7-3 | CASSPYTTSGSYEQFF
few | TRBV5-1 | CASARRDPNEKLFF
. | TRBV29-1 | CSVDGQSSGANVLTF
few | TRBV28 | CASTDWGRDAGELFF
. | TRBV3-1 | CASRREEGGELFF
. | TRBV20-1 | CSARDLRWSGGADNEQFF
. | TRBV27 | CASSFRPYNEQFF
. | TRBV4-1 | CASSQAGTGYEQYF
. | TRBV29-1 | CSVERDGDEQFF
many | TRBV20-1 | CSARLAGPTRETQYF
. | TRBV25-1 | CASSEYSDGTYEQYF
few | TRBV20-1 | CSARPSARRWYNSPLHF
. | TRBV12-3/TRBV12-4 | CASSPVGQGVFSEAFF
many | TRBV29-1 | CSAYGYGYTF
. | TRBV29-1 | CSATGGRGNTIYF
. | TRBV7-9 | CASRYSGVQETQCF
. | TRBV10-3 | CAISPAGGESIQYF
. | TRBV4-3 | CASSQGLAGTGANVLTF
. | TRBV4-3 | CASSQAENRANYGYTF
few | TRBV28 | CASSPGLVYNEQFF
. | TRBV20-1 | CSAVTGDEQYF
. | TRBV6-6 | CASRRQEEVHEQYF
. | TRBV4-2 | CASSQASGSYEQYF
. | TRBV6-1 | CASILWEAFF
. | TRBV6-2/TRBV6-3 | CASHGDVPEQYF
few | TRBV24-1 | CATSGVAGNLNEQFF
. | TRBV4-1 | CASRPRGLRRDSSTDTQYF
few | TRBV20-1 | CSAKDSGSYNEQFF
. | TRBV29-1 | CSGREGTTNEKLFF
. | TRBV5-4 | CASSLGMNTGLGVNTEAFF
. | TRBV7-9 | CASSLGATHQPQHF
. | TRBV7-9 | CASSSEAGTGYNEQFF
. | TRBV7-2 | CASSPHRGHYGYTF
many | TRBV5-6 | CASSRIDRGVRDEQFF
many | TRBV4-3 | CASSQAIGRGLEQYF
. | TRBV6-2/TRBV6-3 | CASSYSENYEQYF